This T cell receptor beta chain appears in the sequencing data of a study of regulatory T cells in long-lasting Graves disease. Overall study findings and caveats: Gene preferences differed: TRBV28, TRBJ1-2, TRBJ2-5 in persistent cases. Persistent Graves' patients showed reduced TCR diversity versus newly diagnosed patients.

Time point denoted: persistent/refractory GD, antithyroid drugs over 5 years with positive TRAb. PBMC RNA served as the TCR library source. It was by American Thyroid Association guidelines that Graves' disease was diagnosed. EDTA tubes held 8 to 10 milliliters of peripheral blood from each patient. This clonotype was found many times. What it recognizes is unknown. CDR1 is GTSNPN and CDR2 is SVGIG in the germline V gene (reference sequence). Trimming pared 1 base from V and 9 bases from J, leaving 12 bases between. The CDR3 runs 12 residues. To make TCR beta libraries, researchers used iRepertoire HTBI primers and Arm-PCR of CDR3 regions. TCRdb independently ran MiXCR on the multiplex PCR reads; one entry per CDR3 protein. The sample consists of about 450,000 distinct CDR3 sequences, around 20% of them appearing once.

The chain recombines TRBV30 with TRBJ2-5; D tentatively fits TRBD1 or TRBD2 (5 bases each). The sample here was peripheral blood mononuclear cells (PBMCs), taken when the disease was refractory, from a patient treated with antithyroid drugs. This clonotype was obtained from a female donor with Graves disease. This chain's CDR3 is CAWSEGTVSQYF. The CDR3 nucleotides read TGTGCCTGGAGTGAGGGGACGGTGTCCCAGTACTTC.